The present T cell receptor (beta chain) was sequenced within a study of CD8+ T cells in alopecia areata. Sequencing relied on a cDNA template that was reverse transcribed from extracted RNA. This table comes from immunoSEQ multiplex PCR, and its TCRdb copy is limited to in-frame clones, with some not included. This table holds some 95,000 clones, around 47% found once. Treatment reported: oral pan-JAK inhibitor, 5-10 mg twice daily. To note about this clone: Its antigen is still unknown.

General study results and limits: There was only one nonresponder, so it was unclear how baseline CD8+ expansion relates to response.

The sample here was CD8+ T cells sorted from blood, taken at week 24, from a patient treated with tofacitinib. This clonotype originated in a human donor with alopecia areata.

The CDR3 DNA sequence: TGTGCCAGCAGTGATTCGGGACAGCGAGAGACCCAGTACTTC. It codes for CASSDSGQRETQYF. The chain has TRBV25-1 and TRBJ2-5, with TRBD1 matching over 7 bases. Germline assignment: CDR1 MGHDK and CDR2 SYGVNS. V lost 3 bases to trimming and J lost 4 bases; unmatched junction nucleotides: 5. The CDR3 consists of 14 residues.